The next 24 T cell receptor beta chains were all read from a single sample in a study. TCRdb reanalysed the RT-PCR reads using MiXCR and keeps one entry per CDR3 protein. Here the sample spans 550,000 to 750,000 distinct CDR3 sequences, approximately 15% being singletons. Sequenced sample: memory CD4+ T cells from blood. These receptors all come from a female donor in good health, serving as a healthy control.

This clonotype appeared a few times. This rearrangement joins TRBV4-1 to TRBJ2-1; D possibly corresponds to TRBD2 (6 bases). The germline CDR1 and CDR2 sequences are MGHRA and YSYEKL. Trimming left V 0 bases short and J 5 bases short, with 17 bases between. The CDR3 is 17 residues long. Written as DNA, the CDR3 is TGCGCCAGCAGCCAAGACTCGGGGGTCCTTAAACACAATGAGCAGTTCTTC. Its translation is CASSQDSGVLKHNEQFF.

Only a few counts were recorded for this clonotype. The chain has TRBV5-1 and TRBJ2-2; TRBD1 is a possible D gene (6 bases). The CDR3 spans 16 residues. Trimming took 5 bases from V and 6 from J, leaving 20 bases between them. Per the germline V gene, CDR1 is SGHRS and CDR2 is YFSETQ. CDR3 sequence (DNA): TGCGCCAGCAGGTCCGACAGGACCCTCCCACCCGGGGAGCTGTTTTTT. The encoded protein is CASRSDRTLPPGELFF.

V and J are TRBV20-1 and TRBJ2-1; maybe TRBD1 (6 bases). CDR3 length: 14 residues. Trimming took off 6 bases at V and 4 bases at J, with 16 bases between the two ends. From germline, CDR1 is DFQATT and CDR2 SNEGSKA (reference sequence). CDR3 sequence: CSAERQELYNEQFF. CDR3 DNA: TGCAGTGCCGAAAGACAGGAACTATACAATGAGCAGTTCTTC.

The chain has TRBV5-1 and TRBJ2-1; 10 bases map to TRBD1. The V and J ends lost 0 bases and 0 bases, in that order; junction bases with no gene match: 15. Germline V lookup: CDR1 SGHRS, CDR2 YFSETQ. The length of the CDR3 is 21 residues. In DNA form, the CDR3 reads TGCGCCAGCAGCTTGGCCTCCCTCGGACAGGGGGTGAGGAGCTCCTACAATGAGCAGTTCTTC. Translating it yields CASSLASLGQGVRSSYNEQFF.

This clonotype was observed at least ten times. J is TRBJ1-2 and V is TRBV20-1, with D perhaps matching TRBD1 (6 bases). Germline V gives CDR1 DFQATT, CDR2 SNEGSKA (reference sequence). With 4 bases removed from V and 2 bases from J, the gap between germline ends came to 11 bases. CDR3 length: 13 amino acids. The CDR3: CSAIYGTNYGYTF. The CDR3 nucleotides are TGCAGTGCTATTTATGGGACAAACTATGGCTACACCTTC.

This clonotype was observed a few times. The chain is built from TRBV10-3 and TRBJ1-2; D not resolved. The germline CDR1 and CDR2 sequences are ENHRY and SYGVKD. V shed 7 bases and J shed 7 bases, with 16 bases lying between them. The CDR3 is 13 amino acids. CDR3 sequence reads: CAITSDRYGGYTF. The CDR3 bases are TGTGCCATCACCAGCGACCGGTACGGTGGCTACACCTTC.

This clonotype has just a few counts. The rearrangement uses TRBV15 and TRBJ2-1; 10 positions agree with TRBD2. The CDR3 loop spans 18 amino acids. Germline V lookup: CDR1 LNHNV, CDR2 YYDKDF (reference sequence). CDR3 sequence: CAFSQAVIAGAGGGEQFF. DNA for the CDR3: TGTGCTTTTTCCCAGGCAGTCATAGCGGGAGCGGGGGGGGGTGAGCAGTTCTTC.

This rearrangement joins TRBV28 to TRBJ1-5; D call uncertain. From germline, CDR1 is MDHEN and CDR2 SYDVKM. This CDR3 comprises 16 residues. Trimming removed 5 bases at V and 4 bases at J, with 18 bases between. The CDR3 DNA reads TGTGCCAGCAGTCCTCAGATAAGGACTCCTAATCAGCCCCAGCATTTT. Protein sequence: CASSPQIRTPNQPQHF.

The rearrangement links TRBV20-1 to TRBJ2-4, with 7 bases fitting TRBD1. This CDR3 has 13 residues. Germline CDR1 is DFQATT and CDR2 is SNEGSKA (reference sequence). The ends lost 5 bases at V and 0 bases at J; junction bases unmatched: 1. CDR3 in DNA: TGCAGTGCTGACAGGGAAGCCAAAAACATTCAGTACTTC. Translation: CSADREAKNIQYF.

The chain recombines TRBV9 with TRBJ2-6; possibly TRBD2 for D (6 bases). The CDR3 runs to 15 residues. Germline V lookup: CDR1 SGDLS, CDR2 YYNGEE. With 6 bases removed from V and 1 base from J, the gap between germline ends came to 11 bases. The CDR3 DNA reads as TGTGCCAGCAACCTCCGGGGGTCTGGGGCCAACGTCCTGACTTTC. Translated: CASNLRGSGANVLTF. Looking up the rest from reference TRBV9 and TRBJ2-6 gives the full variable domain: DSGVTQTPKHLITATGQRVTLRCSPRSGDLSVYWYQQSLDQGLQFLIQYYNGEERAKGNILERFSAQQFPDLHSELNLSSLELGDSALYFCASNLRGSGANVLTFGAGSRLTVL.

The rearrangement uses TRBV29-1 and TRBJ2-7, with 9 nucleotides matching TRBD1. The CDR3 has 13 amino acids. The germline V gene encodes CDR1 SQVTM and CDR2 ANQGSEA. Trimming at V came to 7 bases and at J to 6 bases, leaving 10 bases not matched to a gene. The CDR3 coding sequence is TGCAGCGCCGGATTAGGGACAGGGCGCGAGCAGTACTTC. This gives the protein CSAGLGTGREQYF.

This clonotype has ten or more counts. This CDR3 is CATGTRGDDEQFF. Here the CDR3 DNA reads TGTGCCACCGGGACTAGAGGGGACGATGAGCAGTTCTTC. The chain joins TRBV10-3 to TRBJ2-1; 8 bases are shared with TRBD2. Germline V gives CDR1 ENHRY, CDR2 SYGVKD. This CDR3 region has 13 residues. V shed 10 bases and J 8 bases; nucleotides not matched to a gene: 10.

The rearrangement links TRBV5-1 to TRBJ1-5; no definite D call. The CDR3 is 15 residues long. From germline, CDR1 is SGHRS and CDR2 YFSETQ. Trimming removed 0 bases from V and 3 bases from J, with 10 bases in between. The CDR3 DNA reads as TGCGCCAGCAGCTTGGTCCCAGCGCACAATCAGCCCCAGCATTTT. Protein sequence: CASSLVPAHNQPQHF.

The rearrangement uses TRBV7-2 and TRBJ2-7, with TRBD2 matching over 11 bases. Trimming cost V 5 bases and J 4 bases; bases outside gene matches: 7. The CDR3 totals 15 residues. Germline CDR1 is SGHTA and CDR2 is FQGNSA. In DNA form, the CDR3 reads TGTGCCAGCAGCCCCCCTAGCGGGAGGAGGTACGAGCAGTACTTC. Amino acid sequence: CASSPPSGRRYEQYF.

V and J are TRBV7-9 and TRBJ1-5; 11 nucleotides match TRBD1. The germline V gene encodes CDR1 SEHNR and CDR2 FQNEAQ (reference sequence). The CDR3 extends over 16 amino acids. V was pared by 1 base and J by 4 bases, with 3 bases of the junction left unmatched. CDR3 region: CASSLGWDRGNQPQHF. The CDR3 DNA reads TGTGCCAGCAGCTTAGGATGGGACAGGGGGAATCAGCCCCAGCATTTT.

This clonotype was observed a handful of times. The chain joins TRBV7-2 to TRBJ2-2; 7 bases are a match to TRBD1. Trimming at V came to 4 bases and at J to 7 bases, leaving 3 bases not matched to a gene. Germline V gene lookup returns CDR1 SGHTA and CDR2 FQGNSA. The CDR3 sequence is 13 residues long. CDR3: CASSWNRGGELFF. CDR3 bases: TGTGCCAGCAGCTGGAACAGGGGCGGGGAGCTGTTTTTT.

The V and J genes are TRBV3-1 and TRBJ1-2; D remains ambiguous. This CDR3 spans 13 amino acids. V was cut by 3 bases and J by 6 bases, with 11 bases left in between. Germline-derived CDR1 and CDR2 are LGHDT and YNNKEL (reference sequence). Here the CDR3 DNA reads TGTGCCAGCAGCCATGACCCGGAACATGGCTACACCTTC. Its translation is CASSHDPEHGYTF.

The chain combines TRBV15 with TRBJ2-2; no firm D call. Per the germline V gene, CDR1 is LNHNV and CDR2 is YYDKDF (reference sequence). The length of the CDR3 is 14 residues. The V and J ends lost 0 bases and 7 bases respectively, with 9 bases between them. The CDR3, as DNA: TGTGCCACCAGCAGAGATTGGGGTAGCGGGGAGCTGTTTTTT. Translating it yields CATSRDWGSGELFF.

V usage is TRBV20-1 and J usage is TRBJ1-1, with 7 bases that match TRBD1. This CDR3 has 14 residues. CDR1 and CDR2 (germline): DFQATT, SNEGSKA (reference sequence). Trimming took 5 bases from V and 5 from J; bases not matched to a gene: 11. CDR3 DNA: TGCAGTGCTGGAGGTGACAGGGTTCGGACTGAAGCTTTCTTT. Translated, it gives CSAGGDRVRTEAFF.

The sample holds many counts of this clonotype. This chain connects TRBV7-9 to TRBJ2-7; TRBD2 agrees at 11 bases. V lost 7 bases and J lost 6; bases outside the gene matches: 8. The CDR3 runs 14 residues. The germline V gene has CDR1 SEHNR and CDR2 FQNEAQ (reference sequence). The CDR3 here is CASTRTSGSVEQYF. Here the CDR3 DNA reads TGTGCCAGCACTCGAACTAGCGGGAGTGTCGAGCAGTACTTC.

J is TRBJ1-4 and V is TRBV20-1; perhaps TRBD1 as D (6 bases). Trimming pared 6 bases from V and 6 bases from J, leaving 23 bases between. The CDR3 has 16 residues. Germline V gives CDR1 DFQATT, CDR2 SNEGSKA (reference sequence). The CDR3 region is CSAMSRTTGRDEKLFF. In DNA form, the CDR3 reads TGCAGTGCCATGTCGCGAACAACAGGGAGGGATGAAAAACTGTTTTTT.

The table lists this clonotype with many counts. CDR3 region: CSWGGGAGKNIQYF. CDR3 DNA sequence: TGCAGTTGGGGGGGGGGCGCCGGCAAAAACATTCAGTACTTC. The rearrangement links TRBV20-1 to TRBJ2-4; a possible D gene is TRBD2 (7 bases). Per germline, CDR1 DFQATT and CDR2 SNEGSKA (reference sequence). This CDR3 has 14 residues. Trimming cost V 8 bases and J 3 bases, with 17 bases left between them.

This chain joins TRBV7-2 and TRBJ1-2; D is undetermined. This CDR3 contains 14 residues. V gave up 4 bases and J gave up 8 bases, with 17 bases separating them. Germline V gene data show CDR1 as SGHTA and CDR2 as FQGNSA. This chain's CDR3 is CASSSASHLSGYTF. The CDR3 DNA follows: TGTGCCAGCAGCTCCGCCTCCCATTTGTCGGGCTACACCTTC.

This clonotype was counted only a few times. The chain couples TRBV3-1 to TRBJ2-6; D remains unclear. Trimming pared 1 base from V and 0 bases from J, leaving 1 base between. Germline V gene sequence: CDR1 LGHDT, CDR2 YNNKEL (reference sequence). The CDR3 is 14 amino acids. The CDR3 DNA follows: TGTGCCAGCAGCCAAGCCTCTGGGGCCAACGTCCTGACTTTC. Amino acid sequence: CASSQASGANVLTF.